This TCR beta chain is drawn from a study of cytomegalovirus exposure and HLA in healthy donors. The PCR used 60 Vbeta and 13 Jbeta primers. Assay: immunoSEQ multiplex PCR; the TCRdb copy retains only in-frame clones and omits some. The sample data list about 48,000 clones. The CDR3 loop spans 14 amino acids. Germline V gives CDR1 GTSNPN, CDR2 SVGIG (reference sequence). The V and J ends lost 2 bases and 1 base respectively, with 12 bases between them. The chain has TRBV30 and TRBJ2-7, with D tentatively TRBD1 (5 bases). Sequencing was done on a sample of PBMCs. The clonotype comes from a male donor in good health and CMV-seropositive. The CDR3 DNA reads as TGTGCCTGGAGTCAATATAGGACATCCTACGAGCAGTACTTC. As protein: CAWSQYRTSYEQYF.